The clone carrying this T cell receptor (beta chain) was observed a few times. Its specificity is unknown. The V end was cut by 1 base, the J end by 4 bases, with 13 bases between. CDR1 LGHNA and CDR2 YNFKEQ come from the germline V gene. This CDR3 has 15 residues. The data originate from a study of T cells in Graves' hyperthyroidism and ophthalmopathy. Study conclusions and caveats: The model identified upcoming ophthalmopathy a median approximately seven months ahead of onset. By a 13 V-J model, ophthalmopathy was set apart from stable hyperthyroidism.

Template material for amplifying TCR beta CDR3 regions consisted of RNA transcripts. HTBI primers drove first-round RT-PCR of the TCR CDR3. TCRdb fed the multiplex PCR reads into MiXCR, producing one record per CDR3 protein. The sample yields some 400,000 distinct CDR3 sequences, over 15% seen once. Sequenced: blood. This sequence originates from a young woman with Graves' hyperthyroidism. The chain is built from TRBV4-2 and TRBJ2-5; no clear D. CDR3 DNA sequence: TGTGCCAGCAGCCAAGGGGTTAATTCTTTAGAGACCCAGTACTTC. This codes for CASSQGVNSLETQYF.